A single sample gave rise to the 15 T cell receptor beta chains below, sequenced in a study of OX40 agonist ivuxolimab in advanced cancers. This table comes from immunoSEQ multiplex PCR, and its TCRdb copy is limited to in-frame clones, with some not included. Here the sample spans 9,500 to 15,000 clones, around 86% being singletons. The specimen comprised CD4+ or CD8+ T cells sorted from blood, sampled in a trial of the OX40 agonist ivuxolimab. Receptors originate from an adult with an advanced solid tumor such as melanoma, head and neck, liver or kidney cancer.

The chain employs TRBV7-9 and TRBJ1-4; D is uncertain. Germline V CDR1 and CDR2: SEHNR, FQNEAQ (reference sequence). The V and J ends lost 5 bases and 4 bases respectively, with 8 bases between them. CDR3 size: 13 residues. The CDR3 spells CASSHPDNEKLFF. The CDR3 coding sequence is TGTGCCAGCAGCCACCCCGATAATGAAAAACTGTTTTTT.

The chain uses TRBV7-3 and TRBJ1-2; 7 bases fit TRBD1. In germline, CDR1 is SGHTA, CDR2 FQGTGA. The trim removed 5 bases at V and 2 bases at J, leaving 2 bases unmatched. The CDR3 covers 13 residues. CDR3 coding DNA: TGTGCCAGCAGCCTACAGGGGAACTATGGCTACACCTTC. It specifies CASSLQGNYGYTF.

The gene calls are TRBV7-9 and TRBJ2-7, with 7 bases aligning to TRBD1. The V and J ends lost 5 bases and 5 bases, in that order; junction bases with no gene match: 6. This CDR3 region has 13 residues. Germline CDR1 reads SEHNR; CDR2 reads FQNEAQ (reference sequence). CDR3 region: CASSRTGDHEQYF. The CDR3 nucleotides read TGTGCCAGCAGCCGCACAGGGGATCACGAGCAGTACTTC.

The chain links TRBV29-1 to TRBJ1-1; the D is unclear. Germline loops: CDR1 SQVTM, CDR2 ANQGSEA. The germline V and J ends were trimmed by 1 base and 1 base, with 16 bases remaining between them. The length of the CDR3 is 16 residues. DNA of the CDR3: TGCAGCGTTGAAGGGTGGCAGGAGCGGAGGAACACTGAAGCTTTCTTT. The encoded protein is CSVEGWQERRNTEAFF.

V is TRBV13 and J is TRBJ2-7; D perhaps matches TRBD1 (5 bases). The CDR3 length is 14 residues. Germline values: CDR1 PRHDT, CDR2 FYEKMQ (reference sequence). Deletions cut 1 base from V and 3 bases from J, with 10 bases between. CDR3 loop: CASSLVGQLYEQYF. The DNA for the CDR3 is TGTGCCAGCAGCTTAGTTGGACAACTCTACGAGCAGTACTTC.

About this clone: The junction departs from the called germline gene at one end, perhaps through a read error. The chain has TRBV27 and TRBJ2-7; TRBD2 aligns across 14 bases. CDR1 is MNHEY and CDR2 is SMNVEV in the germline V gene (reference sequence). This CDR3 contains 13 residues. The CDR3 sequence: CASSLRGLAGEVF. CDR3 nucleotides: TGTGCCAGCAGTTTAAGGGGACTAGCGGGAGAGGTCTTC.

In regard to this clone: The junction and the germline gene differ at one end; a read error may be behind it. V usage is TRBV7-9 and J usage is TRBJ1-1; possible D gene TRBD1, 5 bases. Germline V gene sequence: CDR1 SEHNR, CDR2 FQNEAQ (reference sequence). This CDR3 comprises 15 residues. The CDR3 DNA reads as TGCGCCAGCAGCCATGAGGTAAAGGGACCGACTGAAGCTTTCTTT. Protein: CASSHEVKGPTEAFF.

This rearrangement joins TRBV19 to TRBJ2-1; D is perhaps TRBD2 (6 bases). CDR3 length: 15 amino acids. CDR1 LNHDA and CDR2 SQIVND come from the germline V gene (reference sequence). V shed 5 bases and J shed 4 bases, with 15 bases lying between them. CDR3 nucleotides: TGTGCCAGTAGTGTCGGACTAAACGGATACAATGAGCAGTTCTTC. Translating gives CASSVGLNGYNEQFF.

The table lists this clone with a few counts. The chain's CDR3 is CASSLVNSPLHF. The DNA for the CDR3 is TGTGCCAGCAGCTTGGTCAATTCACCCCTCCACTTT. The genes are TRBV5-8 and TRBJ1-6; D uncertain. CDR3 length: 12 residues. The V gene's germline CDR1 is SGHTS and CDR2 YDEGEE. V lost 0 bases and J lost 7, with 2 bases in between. Filled out from reference TRBV5-8 and TRBJ1-6, the complete variable domain reads EAGVTQSPTHLIKTRGQQATLRCSPISGHTSVYWYQQALGLGLQFLLWYDEGEERNRGNFPPRFSGRQFPNYSSELNVNALELEDSALYLCASSLVNSPLHFGNGTRLTVT.

This clone was observed a handful of times. This chain uses TRBV27 with TRBJ2-5, with no clear D. V was clipped by 2 bases and J by 5 bases, with 9 bases between them. Germline V gene sequence: CDR1 MNHEY, CDR2 SMNVEV (reference sequence). This CDR3 is built from 13 residues. The CDR3 reads CASSLVSWETQYF. DNA of the CDR3: TGTGCCAGCAGTTTAGTAAGTTGGGAGACCCAGTACTTC.

The genes are TRBV27 and TRBJ1-2; unclear D gene. V was shortened by 2 bases and J by 0 bases, with 4 bases between the two germline ends. In germline, CDR1 is MNHEY, CDR2 SMNVEV (reference sequence). The CDR3 extends over 13 amino acids. This CDR3 reads CASSLNPNYGYTF. As DNA, the CDR3 is TGTGCCAGCAGTTTAAACCCTAACTATGGCTACACCTTC.

The chain links TRBV19 to TRBJ2-1; 14 bases are shared with TRBD2. The CDR3 sequence is 15 residues long. V gave up 3 bases and J gave up 5 bases; unmatched junction bases: 0. Per the germline V gene, CDR1 is LNHDA and CDR2 is SQIVND (reference sequence). The CDR3 nucleotides read TGTGCCAGTAGTATGGGACTAGCGGGAGACAATGAGCAGTTCTTC. Protein product: CASSMGLAGDNEQFF.

This chain uses TRBV15 with TRBJ2-7, with TRBD2 identical over 7 bases. The trim removed 3 bases at V and 0 bases at J, leaving 8 bases unmatched. The CDR3 covers 16 residues. The germline V gene has CDR1 LNHNV and CDR2 YYDKDF (reference sequence). The chain's CDR3 is CATSSRTSARSYEQYF. The CDR3, as DNA: TGTGCCACCAGCAGTAGAACTAGCGCACGCTCCTACGAGCAGTACTTC.

This clone was counted between two and nine times. The chain combines TRBV7-6 with TRBJ2-7, with a tentative D call TRBD1 (5 bases). CDR3 size: 11 residues. Germline V CDR1 and CDR2: SGHVS, FNYEAQ. Trimming shortened V by 6 bases and J by 3 bases, and 6 bases separated the two germline ends. CDR3 loop: CASSDSYEQYF. CDR3 in DNA: TGTGCCAGCAGTGACAGCTACGAGCAGTACTTC.

The chain links TRBV27 to TRBJ2-5; D gene unclear. CDR3 length: 13 amino acids. Trimming left V 3 bases short and J 1 base short, with 6 bases between. The germline CDR1 and CDR2 sequences are MNHEY and SMNVEV (reference sequence). The CDR3 loop is CASSLWAQETQYF. Written as DNA, the CDR3 is TGTGCCAGCAGTTTGTGGGCCCAAGAGACCCAGTACTTC.